This T cell receptor beta chain stems from a study of beta chain features in type 1 diabetes. General study findings and limits: A PCR bias possibly favoring shorter templates would apply equally to patients and controls.

In the case of this clone: Its cognate antigen is unknown.

This CDR3 region has 14 residues. Germline V lookup: CDR1 SQVTM, CDR2 ANQGSEA. The V and J ends lost 7 bases and 5 bases respectively, with 20 bases between them. Investigators reverse transcribed all isolated RNA, so they sequenced expressed TCRB transcripts. The method was immunoSEQ multiplex PCR; TCRdb's version includes in-frame clones alone and lacks a portion of them. The data show 200,000 to 300,000 clones, with around a quarter seen just once and 4% held by the top ten. The genes are TRBV29-1 and TRBJ2-5; tentatively, D is TRBD2 (5 bases). Material for sequencing was central memory CD4+ T cells from blood. The TCR originated in a man aged 30-40 years in good health. The CDR3: CSAPSPGSKETQYF. CDR3 nucleotides: TGCAGCGCCCCCTCGCCGGGGTCGAAGGAGACCCAGTACTTC.